This T cell receptor (beta chain) was found in a study of T cells in Graves' hyperthyroidism and ophthalmopathy (dated by TCRdb to the late 2010s). With respect to the entire study: Peripheral blood samples were taken at initial diagnosis, before any treatment was given. TCR Vbeta CDR3 sequencing of 120 to 150 peripheral blood samples (43 ophthalmopathy, under 80 hyperthyroidism and approximately 17 progressor patients) is reported in the paper. After blood sampling, hyperthyroidism patients were treated with methimazole at a starting dose of 30 mg daily, and ophthalmopathy patients were treated with high-dose intravenous methylprednisolone. To identify TCR V-J signatures that set the groups apart, the researchers used a discovery cohort of 90 to 100 patients, made up of about 44 with Graves' ophthalmopathy and some 55 with stable Graves' hyperthyroidism. In addition, the study compared T-cell repertoires in thyroid tissue and in blood from about 6 Graves' hyperthyroidism patients. For training and testing, the 100 or so patients in the discovery cohort were randomly divided in a 7:3 ratio. An independent validation cohort of fewer than 20 hyperthyroidism patients and 17 patients who later progressed to ophthalmopathy tested prospective prediction of ophthalmopathy.

TCR beta CDR3 regions were amplified from RNA transcripts. The TCR CDR3 was subjected to a first round of RT-PCR using the HTBI primer set and the Qiagen OneStep RT-PCR kit. The libraries were constructed in a second round of multiplex PCR and then size-selected and purified. Paired-end sequencing of the libraries was performed with 100 bp reads on an Illumina HiSeq2000. The paper's processing steps were these. SOAPnuke was used to process the raw data, with reads discarded if the reads contained adapters or uncalled bases, had a mean Phred below 15, or lacked an exact constant-primer or identifier match. High-quality paired reads were merged using COPE v1.2.5, and each unique nucleotide sequence was defined as a clonotype. MiTCR v1.1 was used to align the clonotypes against IMGT TRBV, TRBD and TRBJ reference segments. The analysis included only V-J combinations with a frequency above 0.0001, which together covered 98% to 99.2% of the repertoires. A TCS score was defined as the ratio between F50 (clonal expansion) and ExV (chaos), using BLOSUM62-based TCRdist between CDR3 peptides within each V-J. Welch's t-statistics and random forest reduced 500 to 550 V-J features to 10 to 15, which were used in a naive Bayes classifier (R e1071). The raw public data were reprocessed by TCRdb itself: fastp quality trimming at Q25, MiXCR clonotype calling, in-frame beta chains only. Here each entry gathers all rows of one CDR3 protein and keeps the most common genes and DNA. What appears here as the V and J calls and clone size reflects TCRdb's work, not the paper's. The sample table shows about 360,000 distinct CDR3 sequences, and roughly an eighth are seen once. Of the sample, around 9.2% is held by the ten largest clones.

A few counts support this clonotype. It lacks a known antigen. No base quality values were provided; no much bigger clone lies one nucleotide off. A patient counted as having stable Graves' hyperthyroidism if no progression to ophthalmopathy occurred over 18 months of follow-up. Hyperthyroidism patients were aged 18 to 65 years and newly diagnosed, with disease duration of less than 2 months. The study excluded patients with uncontrolled infections, other autoimmune diseases, pregnancy or lactation. Diagnoses were established on the basis of clinical symptoms, serum thyroxine and TRAb, thyroid ultrasound, and orbital computed tomography. PBMCs were isolated from 10 ml of fresh peripheral blood by Ficoll-Paque density gradient centrifugation. Trizol reagent was used to extract total RNA, and RNA quality was then checked on an Agilent 2100 Bioanalyzer. Here is what the overall study found, with its caveats: During validation, the model predicted progression to ophthalmopathy a median of around 6 months ahead of onset, with almost 71% sensitivity and around 73% specificity. In cross-validation, a model built on a 13 V-J signature told ophthalmopathy apart from stable hyperthyroidism with about 90% sensitivity and approximately 81% specificity, and in testing the same model reached 80%/75%. Most expanded thyroid clonotypes (frequency above 0.001) were also found in blood, which suggests that blood repertoires may mirror thyroid immune responses. Sample size was not statistically predetermined, and investigators were not blinded to group allocation.

The clonotype comes from a woman aged 18-29 years with Graves' hyperthyroidism. Input material: blood.

The nucleotide sequence is TGTGCCAGCAGCTCCTACAGGGGCAACGAGCAGTACTTC. Its translation reads: CASSSYRGNEQYF. The V gene is TRBV7-3 and the J gene is TRBJ2-7, with 7 bases in between that match TRBD1. The germline V end is reduced by 4 bases and the J end by 5 bases; junction bases left unmatched: 5. CDR1 SGHTA and CDR2 FQGTGA were looked up in the germline V gene. Its CDR3 holds 13 amino acids, cysteine through phenylalanine. Just CDR3 DNA is preserved here, 39 bases in frame from base 1.